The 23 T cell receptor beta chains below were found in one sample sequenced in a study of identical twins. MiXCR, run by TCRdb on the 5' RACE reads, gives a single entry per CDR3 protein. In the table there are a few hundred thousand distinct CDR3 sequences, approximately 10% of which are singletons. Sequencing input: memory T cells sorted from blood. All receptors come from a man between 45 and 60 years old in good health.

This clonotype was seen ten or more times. This chain's CDR3 is CAWSGTLAKNIQYF. The CDR3 DNA is TGTGCCTGGAGCGGGACTTTAGCCAAAAACATTCAGTACTTC. The rearrangement joins TRBV30 to TRBJ2-4, with D perhaps matching TRBD2 (6 bases). V lost 3 bases and J 0 bases, leaving 9 bases between the germline ends. The CDR3 length is 14 residues. Germline loops: CDR1 GTSNPN, CDR2 SVGIG (reference sequence).

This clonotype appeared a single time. The CDR3 reads CASSFDLAGGSVGTGELFF. DNA of the CDR3: TGTGCCAGCAGCTTTGACCTAGCGGGAGGGTCGGTCGGGACCGGGGAGCTGTTTTTT. The genes are TRBV11-1 and TRBJ2-2, with 12 bases matching TRBD2. Germline V gene sequence: CDR1 SGHAT, CDR2 FQDESV (reference sequence). The junction had 13 bases not matched to a gene; V was cut back by 3 bases and J by 5 bases. The CDR3 length is 19 residues.

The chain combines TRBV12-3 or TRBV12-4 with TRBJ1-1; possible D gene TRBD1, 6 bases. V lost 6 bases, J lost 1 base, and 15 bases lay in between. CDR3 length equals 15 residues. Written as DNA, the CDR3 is TGTGCCAGCAGCGGCGGACAGCCTGGGAACACTGAAGCTTTCTTT. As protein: CASSGGQPGNTEAFF.

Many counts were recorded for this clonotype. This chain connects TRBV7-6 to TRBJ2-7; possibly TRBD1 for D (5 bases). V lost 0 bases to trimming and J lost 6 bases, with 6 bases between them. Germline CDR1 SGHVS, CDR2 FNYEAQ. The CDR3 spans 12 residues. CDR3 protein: CASSLAQGEQYF. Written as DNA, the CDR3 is TGTGCCAGCAGCTTAGCCCAGGGCGAGCAGTACTTC. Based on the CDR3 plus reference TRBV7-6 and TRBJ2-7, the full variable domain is GAGVSQSPRYKVTKRGQDVALRCDPISGHVSLYWYRQALGQGPEFLTYFNYEAQQDKSGLPNDRFSAERPEGSISTLTIQRTEQRDSAMYRCASSLAQGEQYFGPGTRLTVT.

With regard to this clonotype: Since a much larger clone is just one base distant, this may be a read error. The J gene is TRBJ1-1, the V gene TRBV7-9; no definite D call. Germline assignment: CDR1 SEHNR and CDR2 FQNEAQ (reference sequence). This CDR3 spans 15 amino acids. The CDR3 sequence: CATSLTPMGNTEAFF. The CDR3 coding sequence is TGTGCCACCAGCTTAACCCCAATGGGGAACACTGAAGCTTTCTTT.

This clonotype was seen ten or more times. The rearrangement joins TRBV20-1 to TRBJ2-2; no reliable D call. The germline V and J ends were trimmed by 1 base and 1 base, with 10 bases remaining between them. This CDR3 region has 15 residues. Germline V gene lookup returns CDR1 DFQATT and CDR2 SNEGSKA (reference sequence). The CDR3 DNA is TGCAGTGCTAGAGTTTCCGGATTGAACACCGGGGAGCTGTTTTTT. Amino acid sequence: CSARVSGLNTGELFF.

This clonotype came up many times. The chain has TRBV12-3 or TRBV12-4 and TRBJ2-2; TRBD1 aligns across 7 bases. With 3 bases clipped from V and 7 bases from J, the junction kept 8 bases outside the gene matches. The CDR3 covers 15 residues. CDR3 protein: CASSLTGSPGGELFF. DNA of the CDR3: TGTGCCAGCAGTTTGACAGGGTCCCCTGGCGGGGAGCTGTTTTTT.

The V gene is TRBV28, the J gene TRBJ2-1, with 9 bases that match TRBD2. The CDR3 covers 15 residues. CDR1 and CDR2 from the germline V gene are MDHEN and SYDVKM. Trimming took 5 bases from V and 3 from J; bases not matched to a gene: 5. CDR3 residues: CASSGASGDYNEQFF. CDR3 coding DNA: TGTGCCAGCAGTGGGGCTAGCGGGGACTACAATGAGCAGTTCTTC.

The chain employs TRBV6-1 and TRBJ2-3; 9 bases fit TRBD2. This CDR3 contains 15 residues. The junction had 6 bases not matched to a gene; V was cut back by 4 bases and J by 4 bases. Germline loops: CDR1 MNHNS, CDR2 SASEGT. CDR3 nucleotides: TGTGCCAGCAGTGGAGCGGGAGGAAGGTCAGATACGCAGTATTTT. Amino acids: CASSGAGGRSDTQYF.

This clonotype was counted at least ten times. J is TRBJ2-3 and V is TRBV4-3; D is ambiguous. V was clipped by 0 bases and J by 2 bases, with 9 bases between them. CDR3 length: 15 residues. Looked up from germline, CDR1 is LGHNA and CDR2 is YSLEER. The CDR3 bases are TGCGCCAGCAGCCAAGATTCAAGCGACACAGATACGCAGTATTTT. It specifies CASSQDSSDTDTQYF.

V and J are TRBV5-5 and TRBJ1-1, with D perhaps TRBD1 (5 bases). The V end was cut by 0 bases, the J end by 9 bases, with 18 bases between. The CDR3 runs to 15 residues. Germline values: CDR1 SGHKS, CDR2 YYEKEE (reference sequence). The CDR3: CASSLEGMGGQQAFF. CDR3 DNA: TGTGCCAGCAGCTTGGAAGGGATGGGAGGACAACAAGCTTTCTTT.

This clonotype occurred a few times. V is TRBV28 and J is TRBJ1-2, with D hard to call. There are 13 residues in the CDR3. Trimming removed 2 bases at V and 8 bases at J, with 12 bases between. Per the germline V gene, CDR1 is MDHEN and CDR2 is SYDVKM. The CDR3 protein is CASSLSSQMGYTF. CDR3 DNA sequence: TGTGCCAGCAGTTTAAGTTCTCAGATGGGCTACACCTTC.

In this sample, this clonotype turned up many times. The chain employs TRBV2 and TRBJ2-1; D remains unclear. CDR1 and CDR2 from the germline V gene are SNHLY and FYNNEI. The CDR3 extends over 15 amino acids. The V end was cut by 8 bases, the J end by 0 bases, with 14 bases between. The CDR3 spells CASVIGIGSYNEQFF. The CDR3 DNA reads TGTGCCAGCGTAATAGGGATCGGCTCCTACAATGAGCAGTTCTTC. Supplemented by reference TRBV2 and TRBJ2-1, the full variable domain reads EPEVTQTPSHQVTQMGQEVILRCVPISNHLYFYWYRQILGQKVEFLVSFYNNEISEKSEIFDDQFSVERPDGSNFTLKIRSTKLEDSAMYFCASVIGIGSYNEQFFGPGTRLTVL.

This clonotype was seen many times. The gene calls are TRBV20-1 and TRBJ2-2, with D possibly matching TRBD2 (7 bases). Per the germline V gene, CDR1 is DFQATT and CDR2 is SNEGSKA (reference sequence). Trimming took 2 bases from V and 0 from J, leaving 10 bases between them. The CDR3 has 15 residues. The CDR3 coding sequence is TGCAGTGCTAGAAAAGGGGGGGCGAACACCGGGGAGCTGTTTTTT. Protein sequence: CSARKGGANTGELFF.

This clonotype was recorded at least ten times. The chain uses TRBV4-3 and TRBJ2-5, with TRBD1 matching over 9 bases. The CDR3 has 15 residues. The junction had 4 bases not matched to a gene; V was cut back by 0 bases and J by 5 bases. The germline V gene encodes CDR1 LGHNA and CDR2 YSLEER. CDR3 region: CASSQEGQGTETQYF. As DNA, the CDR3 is TGCGCCAGCAGCCAAGAGGGACAGGGAACGGAGACCCAGTACTTC.

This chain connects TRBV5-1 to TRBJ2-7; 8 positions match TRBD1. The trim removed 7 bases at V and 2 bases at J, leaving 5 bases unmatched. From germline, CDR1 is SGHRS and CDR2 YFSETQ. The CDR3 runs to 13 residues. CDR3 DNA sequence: TGCGCCAGCGGCCAGGGGGCCGCCTACGAGCAGTACTTC. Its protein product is CASGQGAAYEQYF. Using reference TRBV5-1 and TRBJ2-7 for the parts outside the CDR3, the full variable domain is KAGVTQTPRYLIKTRGQQVTLSCSPISGHRSVSWYQQTPGQGLQFLFEYFSETQRNKGNFPGRFSGRQFSNSRSEMNVSTLELGDSALYLCASGQGAAYEQYFGPGTRLTVT.

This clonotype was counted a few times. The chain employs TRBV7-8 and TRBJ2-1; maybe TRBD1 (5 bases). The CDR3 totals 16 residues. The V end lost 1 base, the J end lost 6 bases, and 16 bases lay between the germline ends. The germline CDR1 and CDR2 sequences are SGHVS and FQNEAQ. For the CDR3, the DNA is TGTGCCAGCAGCTTAGAGGGGTGGTCAGGGCGCAATGAGCAGTTCTTC. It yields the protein CASSLEGWSGRNEQFF.

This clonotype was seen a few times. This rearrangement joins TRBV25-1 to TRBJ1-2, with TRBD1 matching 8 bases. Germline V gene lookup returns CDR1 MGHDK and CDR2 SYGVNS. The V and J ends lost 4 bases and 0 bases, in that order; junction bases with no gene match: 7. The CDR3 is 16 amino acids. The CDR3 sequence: CASSGSSGQANYGYTF. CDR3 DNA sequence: TGTGCCAGCAGTGGATCTTCGGGACAGGCTAACTATGGCTACACCTTC.

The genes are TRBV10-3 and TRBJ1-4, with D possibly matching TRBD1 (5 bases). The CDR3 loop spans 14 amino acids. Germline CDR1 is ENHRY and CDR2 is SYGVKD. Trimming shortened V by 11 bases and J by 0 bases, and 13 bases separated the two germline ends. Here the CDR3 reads CASTDSSTNEKLFF. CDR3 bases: TGTGCCTCTACCGACAGCTCAACTAATGAAAAACTGTTTTTT.

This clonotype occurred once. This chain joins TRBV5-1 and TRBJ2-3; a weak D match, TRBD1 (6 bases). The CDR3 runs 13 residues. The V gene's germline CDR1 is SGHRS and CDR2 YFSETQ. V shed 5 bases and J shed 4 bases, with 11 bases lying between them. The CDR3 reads CASRTGSPDTQYF. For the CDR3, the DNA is TGCGCCAGCAGGACAGGAAGCCCAGATACGCAGTATTTT.

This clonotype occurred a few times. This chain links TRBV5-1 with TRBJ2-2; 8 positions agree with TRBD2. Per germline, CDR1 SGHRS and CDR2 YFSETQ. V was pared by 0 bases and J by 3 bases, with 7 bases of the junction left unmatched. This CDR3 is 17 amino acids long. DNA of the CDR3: TGCGCCAGCAGCTTGGTAGTAGCGGGATTTGACACCGGGGAGCTGTTTTTT. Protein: CASSLVVAGFDTGELFF. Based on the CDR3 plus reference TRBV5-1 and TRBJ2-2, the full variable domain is KAGVTQTPRYLIKTRGQQVTLSCSPISGHRSVSWYQQTPGQGLQFLFEYFSETQRNKGNFPGRFSGRQFSNSRSEMNVSTLELGDSALYLCASSLVVAGFDTGELFFGEGSRLTVL.

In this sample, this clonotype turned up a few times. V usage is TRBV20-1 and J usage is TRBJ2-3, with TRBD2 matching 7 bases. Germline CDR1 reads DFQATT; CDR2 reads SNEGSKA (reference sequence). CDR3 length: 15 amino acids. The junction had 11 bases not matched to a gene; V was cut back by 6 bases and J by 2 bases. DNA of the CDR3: TGCAGTGCCCCCCCCTTGCGGGAGCTCACAGATACGCAGTATTTT. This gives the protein CSAPPLRELTDTQYF.

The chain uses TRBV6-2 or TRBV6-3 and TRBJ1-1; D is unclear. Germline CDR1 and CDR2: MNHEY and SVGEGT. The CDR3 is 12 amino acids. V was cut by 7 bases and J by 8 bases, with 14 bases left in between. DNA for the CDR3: TGTGCCAGCATAAAGGAGGGTAGGGAAGCTTTCTTT. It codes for CASIKEGREAFF.